This T cell receptor beta chain was captured in a study of cytomegalovirus exposure and HLA in healthy donors. Overall study context: Among the approximately 400 donors who were genotyped, about 79% fell in the genetic ancestry cluster that is associated with self-reported Caucasian donors. Regarding the study as a whole: Accurate predictions that matched the HLA-A and HLA-B alleles of most subjects were reportedly made from TCR beta sequences. In a later analysis, donors in an Asian-associated ancestry cluster reportedly had fewer N-insertions in productive TCRs than the cohort mean.

To note about this clone: The antigen is not known.

The CDR3 runs to 18 residues. Germline CDR1 is GTSNPN and CDR2 is SVGIG (reference sequence). Trimming left V 0 bases short and J 0 bases short, with 21 bases between. The PCR made use of 60 Vbeta and 13 Jbeta primers. The protocol was immunoSEQ multiplex PCR, while the TCRdb copy is restricted to in-frame clones and leaves out a portion. The sample records about 300,000 clones, 86% being singletons. Sequencing used PBMCs. The chain couples TRBV30 to TRBJ2-7; TRBD2 is a possible D gene (6 bases). This sequence originates from a middle-aged man in good health and CMV-seropositive. For the CDR3, the DNA is TGTGCCTGGAGTGTGATGGTTACTCTAGGAGGGAGCTCCTACGAGCAGTACTTC. Encoded protein: CAWSVMVTLGGSSYEQYF.